These T cell receptor beta chains were read from a single sample in a study of CD4 T cells in relation to SARS-CoV-2 and coronaviruses. Here immunoSEQ multiplex PCR was the method, and the copy in TCRdb shows in-frame clones only, minus some. Of tens of thousands of clones listed, approximately 87% are singletons. Material for sequencing was memory CD4+ T cells from PBMCs. These receptors were taken from an adult with COVID-19. Both conserved end residues are part of each CDR3. The D gene is left open where the match is weak. Clone size appears in some rows only: once, few, many, or a class for an expanded clone.

cdr3_nt cdr3_aa clone_size v_call d_call j_call
TGCGCCAGCAGCTTGGCCGGGGGGCGGACAGATACGCAGTATTTT CASSLAGGRTDTQYF . TRBV5-1 . TRBJ2-3
TGTGCCAGCAGCTTAGAGAAGTTCTCTGGAAACACCATATATTTT CASSLEKFSGNTIYF . TRBV11-3 . TRBJ1-3
TGTGCCAGCAGTGAGGGGAGCGGGGGGTCAGATACGCAGTATTTT CASSEGSGGSDTQYF . TRBV6-4 TRBD2 TRBJ2-3
TGCGCCAGCAGCTTGACCAGGGCTGGGGCCAACGTCCTGACTTTC CASSLTRAGANVLTF . TRBV5-1 . TRBJ2-6
TGTGCCAGCAGATTTTCAAGTATCAACTATGGCTACACCTTC CASRFSSINYGYTF . TRBV27 . TRBJ1-2
TGTGCCAGCAGTCCTACTCGAAACACCATATATTTT CASSPTRNTIYF . TRBV12-3/TRBV12-4 . TRBJ1-3
TGTGCCAGCAGCTCCGGGACTAGCGGGGGGACTAACTACAATGAGCAGTTCTTC CASSSGTSGGTNYNEQFF . TRBV7-2 TRBD2 TRBJ2-1
TGTGCCAGCAGCTTAGTAGTTTCCCTCACAGGGGCTGGCTACACCTTC CASSLVVSLTGAGYTF . TRBV11-2 TRBD1 TRBJ1-2
TGCGCCAGCAGCTTGGAGGTCCAGGGTTACGAGCAGTACTTC CASSLEVQGYEQYF . TRBV5-1 . TRBJ2-7
TGTGCCAGCAGTGCCTCAGGGAGAGGGGACCAAGAGACCCAGTACTTC CASSASGRGDQETQYF . TRBV25-1 . TRBJ2-5
TGTGCCAGCCGGGGGGTTGGTTACGAGCAGTACTTC CASRGVGYEQYF . TRBV19 TRBD2 TRBJ2-7
TGTGCCAGTAGTCCCGTGAGGGGGTCCTACGAGCAGTACTTC CASSPVRGSYEQYF once TRBV19 . TRBJ2-7
TGTGCCAGCAGCTTGGTCCGGGACAGAACCATCGGGACCCAGTACTTC CASSLVRDRTIGTQYF . TRBV5-6 TRBD1 TRBJ2-5
TGTGCCAGCTCAGACAGATTTAGGGAGACCCAGTACTTC CASSDRFRETQYF . TRBV18 . TRBJ2-5
TGCGCCAGCAGATACCAGTCGGAGCGTAGCACTGAAGCTTTCTTT CASRYQSERSTEAFF . TRBV5-1 . TRBJ1-1
TGTGCCTTCTTGAGGACCACCGGGGAGCTGTTTTTT CAFLRTTGELFF . TRBV30 . TRBJ2-2
TGTGCCAGCAGTTCTGCGACAGGGGGTTCCTACGAGCAGTACTTC CASSSATGGSYEQYF once TRBV27 TRBD1 TRBJ2-7
TGTGCCAGCAGCAGGGACAGCGGATGGACGGGAGAGCAGTACTTC CASSRDSGWTGEQYF . TRBV11-1 TRBD1 TRBJ2-7
TGTGCCAGCAGCTTAGATCCGGGGGGGTCCGGGGAGCTGTTTTTT CASSLDPGGSGELFF . TRBV7-2 TRBD2 TRBJ2-2
TGTGCCAGCAGCCCAGGACAGCCAACGAACACTGAAGCTTTCTTT CASSPGQPTNTEAFF . TRBV7-6 . TRBJ1-1
TGTGCCAGTAGTGACAGGGGCGTAGGGAAAACCCAGTACTTC CASSDRGVGKTQYF . TRBV19 TRBD1 TRBJ2-5
TGTGCCAGCAGCAAAACGGTAGGTACGCAGTATTTT CASSKTVGTQYF . TRBV21-1 . TRBJ2-3
TGTGCCAGCAGAACGCACGGCAGCTACAATGAGCAGTTCTTC CASRTHGSYNEQFF . TRBV5-8 . TRBJ2-1
TGTGCCAGCAGTTTTGGGACAGGGGGCGCCGGTGGCTACACCTTC CASSFGTGGAGGYTF . TRBV2 TRBD1 TRBJ1-2
TGTGCCAGCAGTTCCCTCACTAACACTGAAGCTTTCTTT CASSSLTNTEAFF . TRBV28 . TRBJ1-1
TGCGCCAGCAGTCCTACTACCCGGGGTTTGGATACGCAGTATTTT CASSPTTRGLDTQYF . TRBV10-1 . TRBJ2-3
TGCGCCAGCAGCCCCCGGGGCGCTGACTATTGGGGCTACACCTTC CASSPRGADYWGYTF . TRBV5-1 . TRBJ1-2
TGTGCCAGCAGCTTATTTACAGCGAGCTCCTACGAGCAGTACTTC CASSLFTASSYEQYF . TRBV11-2 . TRBJ2-7
TGCGCCAGCAGACCCGACAGGGAGGGTTCACCCCTCCACTTT CASRPDREGSPLHF . TRBV5-1 TRBD1 TRBJ1-6
TGTGCCAGCAGCTTAGATCCAGGGAAAGGCGAGACCCAGTACTTC CASSLDPGKGETQYF . TRBV11-3 . TRBJ2-5
TGTGCCAGCAGTTACTCCCCAGAAAAACTGTTTTTT CASSYSPEKLFF . TRBV6-6 . TRBJ1-4
TGTGCCAGCAGCTCCCTCAGGGACGGTTCCTACAATGAGCAGTTCTTC CASSSLRDGSYNEQFF . TRBV13 . TRBJ2-1
TGTGCCAGCAGCCAGCAGGGTGTCTGGCAGTACTTC CASSQQGVWQYF . TRBV3-1/TRBV3-2 . TRBJ2-7